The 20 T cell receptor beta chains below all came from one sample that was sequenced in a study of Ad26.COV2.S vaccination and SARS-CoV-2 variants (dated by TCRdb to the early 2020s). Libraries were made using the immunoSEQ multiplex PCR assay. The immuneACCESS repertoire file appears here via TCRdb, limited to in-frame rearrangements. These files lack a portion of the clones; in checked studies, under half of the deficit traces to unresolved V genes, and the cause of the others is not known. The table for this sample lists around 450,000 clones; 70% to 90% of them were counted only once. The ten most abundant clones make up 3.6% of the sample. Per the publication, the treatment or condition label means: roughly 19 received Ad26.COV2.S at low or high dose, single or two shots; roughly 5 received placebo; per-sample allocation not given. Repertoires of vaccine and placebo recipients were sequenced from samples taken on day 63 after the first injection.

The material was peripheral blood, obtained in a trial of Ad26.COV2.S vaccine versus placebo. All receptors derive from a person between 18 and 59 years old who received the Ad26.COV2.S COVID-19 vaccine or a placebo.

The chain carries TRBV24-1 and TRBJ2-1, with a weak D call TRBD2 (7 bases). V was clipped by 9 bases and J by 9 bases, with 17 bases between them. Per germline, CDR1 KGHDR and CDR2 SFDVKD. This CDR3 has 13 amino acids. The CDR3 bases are TGTGCCACCCGCCGGGGGGCCCAGGGTGAGCAGTTCTTC. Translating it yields CATRRGAQGEQFF.

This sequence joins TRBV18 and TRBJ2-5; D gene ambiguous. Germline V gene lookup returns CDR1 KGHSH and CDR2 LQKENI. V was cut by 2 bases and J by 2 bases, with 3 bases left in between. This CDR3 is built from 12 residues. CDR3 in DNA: TGTGCCAGCTCACCATCACAAGAGACCCAGTACTTC. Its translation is CASSPSQETQYF.

In DNA form, the CDR3 reads TGCGCCAGCAGCCAAACACAGGGGGCAGCCGGGGAGCTGTTTTTT. It is translated as CASSQTQGAAGELFF. The chain joins TRBV4-1 to TRBJ2-2; 9 positions agree with TRBD1. The ends lost 2 bases at V and 6 bases at J; junction bases unmatched: 4. This CDR3 has 15 amino acids. Germline V lookup: CDR1 MGHRA, CDR2 YSYEKL.

DNA of the CDR3: TGTGCCAGCAGTGTCGCGGGGCTGGGAACAGCGCAGTATTTT. It yields the protein CASSVAGLGTAQYF. The chain links TRBV25-1 to TRBJ2-3, with D possibly being TRBD2 (6 bases). The CDR3 has 14 residues. The germline CDR1 and CDR2 sequences are MGHDK and SYGVNS. Trimming removed 4 bases from V and 10 bases from J, with 18 bases in between. The entire variable domain, with the rest obtained from reference TRBV25-1 and TRBJ2-3, is as follows: EADIYQTPRYLVIGTGKKITLECSQTMGHDKMYWYQQDPGMELHLIHYSYGVNSTEKGDLSSESTVSRIRTEHFPLTLESARPSHTSQYLCASSVAGLGTAQYFGPGTRLTVL.

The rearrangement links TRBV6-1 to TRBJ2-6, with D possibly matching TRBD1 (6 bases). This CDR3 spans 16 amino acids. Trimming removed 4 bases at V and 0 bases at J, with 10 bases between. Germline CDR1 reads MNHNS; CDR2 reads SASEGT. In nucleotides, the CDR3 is TGTGCCAGCAGTGCCACAGGGATCTCTGGGGCCAACGTCCTGACTTTC. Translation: CASSATGISGANVLTF.

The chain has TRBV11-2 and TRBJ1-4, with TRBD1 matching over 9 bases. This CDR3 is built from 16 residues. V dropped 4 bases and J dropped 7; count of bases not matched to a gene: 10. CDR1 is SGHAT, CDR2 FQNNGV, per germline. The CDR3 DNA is TGTGCCAGCAGCTCTCGCATGGGGACAGGGTCTGAAAAACTGTTTTTT. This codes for CASSSRMGTGSEKLFF.

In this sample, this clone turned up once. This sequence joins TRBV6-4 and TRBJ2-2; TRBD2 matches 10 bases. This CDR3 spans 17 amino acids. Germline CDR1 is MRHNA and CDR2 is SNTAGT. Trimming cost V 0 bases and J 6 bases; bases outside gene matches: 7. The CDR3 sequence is CASSDSKRGGNSGELFF. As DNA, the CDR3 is TGTGCCAGCAGTGACTCCAAGCGGGGGGGCAACTCCGGGGAGCTGTTTTTT.

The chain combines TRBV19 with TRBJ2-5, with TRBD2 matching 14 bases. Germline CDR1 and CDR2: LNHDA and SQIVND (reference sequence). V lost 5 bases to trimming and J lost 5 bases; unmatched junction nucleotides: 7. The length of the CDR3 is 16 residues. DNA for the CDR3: TGTGCCAGTAGTGCGAGACTAGCGGGGGGGCTGGAGACCCAGTACTTC. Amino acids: CASSARLAGGLETQYF.

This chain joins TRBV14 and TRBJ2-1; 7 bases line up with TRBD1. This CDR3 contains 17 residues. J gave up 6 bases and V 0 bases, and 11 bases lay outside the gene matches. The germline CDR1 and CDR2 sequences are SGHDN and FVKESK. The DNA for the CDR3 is TGTGCCAGCAGCCAAGATGGGTTACCTCACAGGGGCAATGAGCAGTTCTTC. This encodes CASSQDGLPHRGNEQFF.

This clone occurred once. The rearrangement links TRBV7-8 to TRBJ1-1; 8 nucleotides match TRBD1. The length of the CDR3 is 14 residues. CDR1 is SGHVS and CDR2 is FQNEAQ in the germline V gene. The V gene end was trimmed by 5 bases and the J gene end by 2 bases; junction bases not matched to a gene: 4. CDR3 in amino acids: CASSEGTGNTEAFF. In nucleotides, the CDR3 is TGTGCCAGCAGCGAAGGGACAGGTAACACTGAAGCTTTCTTT.

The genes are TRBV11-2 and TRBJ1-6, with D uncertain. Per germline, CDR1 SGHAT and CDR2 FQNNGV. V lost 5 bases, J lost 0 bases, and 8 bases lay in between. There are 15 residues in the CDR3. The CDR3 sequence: CASSHTSSYNSPLHF. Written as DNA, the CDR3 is TGTGCCAGCAGCCACACTAGCTCCTATAATTCACCCCTCCACTTT.

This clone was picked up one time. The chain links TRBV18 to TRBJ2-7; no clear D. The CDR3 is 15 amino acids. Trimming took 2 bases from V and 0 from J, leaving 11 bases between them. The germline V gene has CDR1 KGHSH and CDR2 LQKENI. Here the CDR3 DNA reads TGTGCCAGCTCACCATGGCCAGCGAGCTCCTACGAGCAGTACTTC. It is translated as CASSPWPASSYEQYF. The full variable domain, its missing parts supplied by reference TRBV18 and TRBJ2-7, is NAGVMQNPRHLVRRRGQEARLRCSPMKGHSHVYWYRQLPEEGLKFMVYLQKENIIDESGMPKERFSAEFPKEGPSILRIQQVVRGDSAAYFCASSPWPASSYEQYFGPGTRLTVT.

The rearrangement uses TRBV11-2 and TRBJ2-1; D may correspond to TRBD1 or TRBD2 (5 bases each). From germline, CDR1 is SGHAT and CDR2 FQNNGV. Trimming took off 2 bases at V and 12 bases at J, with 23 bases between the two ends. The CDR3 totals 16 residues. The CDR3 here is CASSLPRDGDDLGQFF. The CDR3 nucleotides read TGTGCCAGCAGCTTACCCCGGGACGGGGATGATTTGGGGCAGTTCTTC.

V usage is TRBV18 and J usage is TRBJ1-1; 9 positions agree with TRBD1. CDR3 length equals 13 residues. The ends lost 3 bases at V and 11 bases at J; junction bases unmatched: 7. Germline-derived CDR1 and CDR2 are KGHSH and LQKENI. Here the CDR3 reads CASSPMTGGTAFF. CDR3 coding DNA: TGTGCCAGCTCACCTATGACAGGGGGTACGGCTTTCTTT.

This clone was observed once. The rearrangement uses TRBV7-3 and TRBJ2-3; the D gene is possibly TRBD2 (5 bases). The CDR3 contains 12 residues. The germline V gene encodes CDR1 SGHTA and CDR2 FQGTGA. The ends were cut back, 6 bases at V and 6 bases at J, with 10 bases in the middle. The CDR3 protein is CASSEGRDTQYF. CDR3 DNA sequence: TGTGCCAGCAGTGAGGGTAGGGATACGCAGTATTTT.

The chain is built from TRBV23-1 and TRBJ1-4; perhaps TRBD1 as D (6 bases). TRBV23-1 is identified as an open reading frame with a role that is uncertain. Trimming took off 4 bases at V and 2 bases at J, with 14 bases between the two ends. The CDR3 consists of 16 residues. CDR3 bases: TGCGCCAGCAGTCTCCGTGGGGGGCTTACTAATGAAAAACTGTTTTTT. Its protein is CASSLRGGLTNEKLFF.

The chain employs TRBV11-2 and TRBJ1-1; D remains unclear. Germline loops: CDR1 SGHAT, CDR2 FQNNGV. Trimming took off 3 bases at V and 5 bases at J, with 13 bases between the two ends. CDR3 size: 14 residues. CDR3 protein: CASSFIRVGTEAFF. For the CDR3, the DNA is TGTGCCAGCAGCTTTATAAGGGTAGGAACTGAAGCTTTCTTT.

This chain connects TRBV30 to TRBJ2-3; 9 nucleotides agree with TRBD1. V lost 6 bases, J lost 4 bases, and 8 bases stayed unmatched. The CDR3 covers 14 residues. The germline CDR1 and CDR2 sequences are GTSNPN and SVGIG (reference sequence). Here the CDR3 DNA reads TGTGCCTGCCGGGACAGGGTTATCGCAGATACGCAGTATTTT. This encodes CACRDRVIADTQYF.

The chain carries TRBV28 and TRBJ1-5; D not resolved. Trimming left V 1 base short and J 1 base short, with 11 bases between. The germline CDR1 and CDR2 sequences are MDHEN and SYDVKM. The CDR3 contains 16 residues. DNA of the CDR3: TGTGCCAGCAGTTTATTGTTGGTTGGGAGCAATCAGCCCCAGCATTTT. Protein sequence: CASSLLLVGSNQPQHF.

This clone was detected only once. The CDR3 reads CASSNGPSNQPQHF. CDR3 sequence (DNA): TGTGCCAGCAGTAATGGTCCTAGCAATCAGCCCCAGCATTTT. The chain is built from TRBV6-2 or TRBV6-3 and TRBJ1-5; D call uncertain. Trimming removed 5 bases at V and 0 bases at J, with 8 bases between. CDR1 MNHEY and CDR2 SVGEGT come from the germline V gene. This CDR3 comprises 14 residues.